Listed here are 4 T cell receptor beta chains from one sample, sequenced in a study of CD4 T cells in relation to SARS-CoV-2 and coronaviruses. Before the COVID-19 pandemic, during about 2011-2018, CD4+ T cells were taken from unexposed donors. CD4+ T cells were isolated from the cells after more than 8 days of culture. The data were produced by immunoSEQ multiplex PCR, yet TCRdb's version contains in-frame clones alone and is incomplete. The data contain over 25,000 clones, more than 75% of them singletons. No antigens are known for them. The source material was CD4+ T cells from PBMCs, cultured in vitro. The receptors were gathered from a human donor in good health.

The genes are TRBV12-5 and TRBJ2-7; D not resolved. V was clipped by 3 bases and J by 2 bases, with 20 bases between them. The germline gives CDR1 LGHNT, CDR2 FRNRAP. The CDR3 is made up of 17 amino acids. CDR3 DNA: TGTGCTAGTGGTTTTTTTCATTCGAAGGGTCCACCCTACGAGCAGTACTTC. This codes for CASGFFHSKGPPYEQYF. The variable domain in full, completed from reference TRBV12-5 and TRBJ2-7, reads DARVTQTPRHKVTEMGQEVTMRCQPILGHNTVFWYRQTMMQGLELLAYFRNRAPLDDSGMPKDRFSAEMPDATLATLKIQPSEPRDSAVYFCASGFFHSKGPPYEQYFGPGTRLTVT.

The sample holds a few counts of this clone. The chain uses TRBV4-2 and TRBJ2-7; D remains unclear. Germline CDR1 is LGHNA and CDR2 is YNFKEQ. The CDR3 contains 12 residues. V shed 1 base and J shed 12 bases, with 13 bases lying between them. This chain's CDR3 is CASSQVAREVYF. CDR3 sequence (DNA): TGTGCCAGCAGCCAAGTCGCAAGGGAAGTGTACTTC.

This chain uses TRBV7-8 with TRBJ1-2, with 7 bases lining up with TRBD1. Germline CDR1 and CDR2: SGHVS and FQNEAQ. The CDR3 consists of 16 residues. Germline trimming cut 5 bases from V and 4 bases from J; bases unmatched to any gene: 13. The CDR3 here is CASSRYRTGRVYGYTF. The CDR3 nucleotides are TGTGCCAGCAGCAGATATCGGACAGGAAGGGTCTATGGCTACACCTTC.

This clone was seen only a few times. The rearrangement joins TRBV4-1 to TRBJ2-6; D call uncertain. In germline, CDR1 is MGHRA, CDR2 YSYEKL. This CDR3 region has 17 residues. Trimming removed 1 base from V and 0 bases from J, with 10 bases in between. The CDR3 region is CASSQAQDISGANVLTF. In DNA form, the CDR3 reads TGCGCCAGCAGCCAAGCCCAGGATATCTCTGGGGCCAACGTCCTGACTTTC.